This entry lists 30 T cell receptor beta chains sequenced from one sample in a study of blood T cell repertoires in COVID-19 (dated by TCRdb to about 2020). Library preparation was by the immunoSEQ multiplex PCR assay. As stored in TCRdb, this immuneACCESS dataset retains in-frame rearrangements with V and J assigned. A fraction of the clones does not appear; measured against another copy, unresolved V genes explain less than half of the discrepancy, and the remainder lacks a known reason. The sample records almost 350,000 clones, 85% to 90% of which are singletons. Over 1% of the sample goes to the ten largest clones. The sample taken for sequencing was PBMCs or T cells enriched from blood (not recorded which). These receptors all stem from a woman in her twenties or thirties who had been exposed to COVID-19.

V gene TRBV28 combines with J gene TRBJ1-5; D may be TRBD1 (5 bases). This CDR3 is built from 16 residues. Trimming removed 5 bases from V and 2 bases from J, with 16 bases in between. The germline CDR1 and CDR2 sequences are MDHEN and SYDVKM. This chain's CDR3 is CASSPTEGQGNQPQHF. For the CDR3, the DNA is TGTGCCAGCAGTCCCACGGAGGGGCAGGGCAATCAGCCCCAGCATTTT.

The chain couples TRBV6-4 to TRBJ1-2; 8 bases are a match to TRBD1. J was trimmed by 8 bases and V by 5 bases; bases with no gene match: 13. Germline V lookup: CDR1 MRHNA, CDR2 SNTAGT. The CDR3 sequence is 15 residues long. The CDR3, as DNA: TGTGCCAGCAGTACCTCCCAGGGGGCCGTACAGGGCTACACCTTC. Amino acids: CASSTSQGAVQGYTF.

The V gene is TRBV9, the J gene TRBJ1-3; D unresolved. The V gene lost 2 bases and the J gene lost 1 base, with 4 bases spanning the gap. The CDR3 is 13 residues long. Germline assignment: CDR1 SGDLS and CDR2 YYNGEE. The chain's CDR3 is CASSVRSGNTIYF. For the CDR3, the DNA is TGTGCCAGCAGCGTCAGGTCTGGAAACACCATATATTTT.

This rearrangement joins TRBV18 to TRBJ1-1, with a tentative D call TRBD1 (6 bases). Germline-derived CDR1 and CDR2 are KGHSH and LQKENI. V was clipped by 1 base and J by 4 bases, with 10 bases between them. This CDR3 region has 14 residues. CDR3 residues: CASSPRSGATEAFF. The DNA for the CDR3 is TGTGCCAGCTCACCACGGTCAGGGGCCACTGAAGCTTTCTTT.

The chain couples TRBV28 to TRBJ1-2; 9 bases agree with TRBD1. The trim removed 2 bases at V and 3 bases at J, leaving 10 bases unmatched. Germline CDR1 is MDHEN and CDR2 is SYDVKM. The CDR3 has 17 residues. As DNA, the CDR3 is TGTGCCAGCAGTTTACGGGTGGGACAGGGATACTACTATGGCTACACCTTC. Translation gives CASSLRVGQGYYYGYTF.

V gene TRBV18 combines with J gene TRBJ1-1; D might be TRBD1 (6 bases). V was cut by 6 bases and J by 8 bases, with 16 bases left in between. The CDR3 loop spans 13 amino acids. The germline V gene encodes CDR1 KGHSH and CDR2 LQKENI. The CDR3 region has the DNA TGTGCCAGCTCGAGTCAGGGGTCCGCAGAAGCTTTCTTT. Protein sequence: CASSSQGSAEAFF. Drawing the rest from reference TRBV18 and TRBJ1-1, the complete variable domain is NAGVMQNPRHLVRRRGQEARLRCSPMKGHSHVYWYRQLPEEGLKFMVYLQKENIIDESGMPKERFSAEFPKEGPSILRIQQVVRGDSAAYFCASSSQGSAEAFFGQGTRLTVV.

V usage is TRBV6-5 and J usage is TRBJ1-6; 9 bases line up with TRBD1. The CDR3 runs 16 residues. With V trimmed by 0 bases and J by 10 bases, 7 bases remained unmatched. In germline, CDR1 is MNHEY, CDR2 SVGAGI. In DNA form, the CDR3 reads TGTGCCAGCAGTTACTCCTCCGGGACAGGGTGGTCACCCCTCCACTTT. This sequence encodes CASSYSSGTGWSPLHF.

The chain employs TRBV7-6 and TRBJ2-7; TRBD2 aligns across 7 bases. The CDR3 is 13 amino acids. Germline CDR1 reads SGHVS; CDR2 reads FNYEAQ. With 1 base clipped from V and 7 bases from J, the junction kept 4 bases outside the gene matches. The DNA of the CDR3 is TGTGCCAGCAGCTTAGAGTCTAGCGGAGAGCAGTACTTC. Translation: CASSLESSGEQYF.

This rearrangement joins TRBV28 to TRBJ1-6; a weak D match, TRBD1 (6 bases). V was trimmed by 3 bases and J by 9 bases, leaving 18 bases between them. Germline CDR1 MDHEN, CDR2 SYDVKM. The CDR3 runs to 16 residues. The chain's CDR3 is CASSFQGQIFSSPLHF. CDR3 coding DNA: TGTGCCAGCAGTTTCCAAGGACAGATCTTTAGTTCACCCCTCCACTTT.

This chain links TRBV5-6 with TRBJ1-2, with 9 bases lining up with TRBD1. Germline V CDR1 and CDR2: SGHDT, YYEEEE. This CDR3 has 15 residues. V lost 4 bases to trimming and J lost 5 bases; unmatched junction nucleotides: 9. This chain's CDR3 is CASSGTGPWGYGYTF. The CDR3 region has the DNA TGTGCCAGCAGCGGGACAGGGCCCTGGGGTTATGGCTACACCTTC.

Here the CDR3 reads CASSLSDRVGGNTIYF. CDR3 nucleotide sequence: TGTGCCAGCAGCTTATCAGACAGGGTCGGTGGAAACACCATATATTTT. V usage is TRBV7-6 and J usage is TRBJ1-3; 7 bases are a match to TRBD1. V gave up 2 bases and J gave up 3 bases; unmatched junction bases: 7. The V gene's germline CDR1 is SGHVS and CDR2 FNYEAQ. This CDR3 region has 16 residues.

This clone was seen a single time. V usage is TRBV28 and J usage is TRBJ2-3, with D hard to call. The germline V gene encodes CDR1 MDHEN and CDR2 SYDVKM. V gave up 5 bases and J gave up 4 bases, with 13 bases separating them. The CDR3 is made up of 14 amino acids. This CDR3 is CASSPQWPPDTQYF. In DNA form, the CDR3 reads TGTGCCAGCAGTCCCCAATGGCCACCAGATACGCAGTATTTT.

The CDR3 reads CASSFGTGVPYEQYF. The CDR3 DNA reads TGCGCCAGCAGCTTTGGGACAGGGGTCCCCTACGAGCAGTACTTC. The J gene is TRBJ2-7, the V gene TRBV5-1, with 10 bases identical to TRBD1. This CDR3 is 15 amino acids long. V trimming: 2 bases; J trimming: 2 bases; junction bases outside the gene matches: 4. The germline V gene has CDR1 SGHRS and CDR2 YFSETQ.

The chain employs TRBV6-2 or TRBV6-3 and TRBJ2-3; a weak D match, TRBD2 (6 bases). The CDR3 is made up of 17 amino acids. CDR1 and CDR2 (germline): MNHEY, SVGEGT. Trimming took off 7 bases at V and 4 bases at J, with 24 bases between the two ends. CDR3 nucleotides: TGTGCCAGCACCCCCGTGACGGGAGTCGAAGTAGCAGATACGCAGTATTTT. Protein sequence: CASTPVTGVEVADTQYF.

A few counts support this clone. The CDR3 sequence is CASREGSRNTGELFF. The DNA of the CDR3 is TGTGCCAGCAGGGAGGGGTCTCGGAACACCGGGGAGCTGTTTTTT. V is TRBV6-5 and J is TRBJ2-2, with TRBD2 as a possible D gene (6 bases). Trimming left V 6 bases short and J 1 base short, with 12 bases between. There are 15 residues in the CDR3. The germline V gene encodes CDR1 MNHEY and CDR2 SVGAGI.

The chain employs TRBV3-1 (or the pseudogene TRBV3-2) and TRBJ1-2, with a weak D call TRBD1 (5 bases). The V end was cut by 0 bases, the J end by 1 base, with 12 bases between. The V gene's germline CDR1 is LGHDT and CDR2 YNNKEL (reference sequence). This CDR3 region has 16 residues. The CDR3 sequence: CASSQEWGGGNYGYTF. CDR3 sequence (DNA): TGTGCCAGCAGCCAAGAATGGGGGGGTGGTAACTATGGCTACACCTTC.

V is TRBV18 and J is TRBJ2-1; TRBD2 aligns across 11 bases. J was trimmed by 10 bases and V by 0 bases; bases with no gene match: 5. Germline lookup yields CDR1 KGHSH and CDR2 LQKENI. The CDR3 contains 15 residues. The CDR3 region is CASSPPSGRGPEQFF. CDR3 bases: TGTGCCAGCTCACCACCTAGCGGGAGGGGACCCGAGCAGTTCTTC.

This clone was seen more than once but under ten times. This chain uses TRBV13 with TRBJ1-1, with 7 positions matching TRBD1. In germline, CDR1 is PRHDT, CDR2 FYEKMQ (reference sequence). The CDR3 has 14 residues. Losses at the gene ends were 8 bases for V and 2 bases for J; bases not matched to a gene: 8. The CDR3 bases are TGTGCCAGCGGATCGAGACAGGGCAACACTGAAGCTTTCTTT. Protein: CASGSRQGNTEAFF.

This clone was found once. The chain employs TRBV21-1 and TRBJ1-2. TRBV21-1 has pseudogene status. The CDR3 contains 16 residues. The CDR3 DNA sequence: TGTGCCAGCAGCAAAAATAGTCCCGCTTCTAACTATGGCTACACCTTC. Translating it yields CASSKNSPASNYGYTF.

The chain carries TRBV19 and TRBJ1-2, with D maybe TRBD1 (6 bases). CDR1 is LNHDA and CDR2 is SQIVND in the germline V gene (reference sequence). This CDR3 has 13 amino acids. The germline V and J ends were trimmed by 7 bases and 2 bases, with 11 bases remaining between them. CDR3 DNA: TGTGCCAGTAACCCGGGACAAAACTATGGCTACACCTTC. Protein sequence: CASNPGQNYGYTF.

The count of this clone is one. The V call is TRBV29-1, the J call TRBJ2-3, with 7 bases aligning to TRBD2. This CDR3 has 18 amino acids. V lost 2 bases, J lost 2 bases, and 16 bases stayed unmatched. Germline lookup yields CDR1 SQVTM and CDR2 ANQGSEA. The chain's CDR3 is CSVEIRLVPGGTTDTQYF. The DNA of the CDR3 is TGCAGCGTTGAAATACGTCTGGTCCCGGGAGGCACCACAGATACGCAGTATTTT.

A single count supports this clone. V gene TRBV3-1 (or the pseudogene TRBV3-2) combines with J gene TRBJ2-3, with D tentatively TRBD2 (6 bases). V lost 4 bases to trimming and J lost 7 bases, with 15 bases between them. CDR1 is LGHDT, CDR2 YNNKEL, per germline (reference sequence). The CDR3 has 14 residues. CDR3 loop: CASSPARDLYTQYF. The CDR3 region has the DNA TGTGCCAGCAGCCCTGCCCGGGACTTATATACGCAGTATTTT.

This sequence joins TRBV5-1 and TRBJ2-1; 7 nucleotides match TRBD1. The V gene end was trimmed by 0 bases and the J gene end by 4 bases; junction bases not matched to a gene: 7. CDR1 and CDR2 from the germline V gene are SGHRS and YFSETQ. This CDR3 contains 16 residues. The CDR3 reads CASSLGQGITYNEQFF. CDR3 in DNA: TGCGCCAGCAGCTTGGGACAGGGAATCACTTACAATGAGCAGTTCTTC.

The CDR3 DNA sequence: TGCGCCAGCAGCCACGACGGACAGGGGGACACTGAAGCTTTCTTT. As protein: CASSHDGQGDTEAFF. The chain combines TRBV5-1 with TRBJ1-1; 10 bases fit TRBD1. Germline assignment: CDR1 SGHRS and CDR2 YFSETQ. Losses at the gene ends were 4 bases for V and 3 bases for J; bases not matched to a gene: 6. The CDR3 is 15 amino acids.

The chain combines TRBV19 with TRBJ2-7; 10 bases match TRBD1. CDR1 LNHDA and CDR2 SQIVND come from the germline V gene (reference sequence). J was trimmed by 6 bases and V by 8 bases; bases with no gene match: 7. This CDR3 has 13 amino acids. The CDR3 DNA reads TGTGCCAGTCGACGGACAGGGGGGGGCGAGCAGTACTTC. Protein product: CASRRTGGGEQYF.

This sequence joins TRBV5-1 and TRBJ1-1, with 7 bases fitting TRBD1. CDR3 size: 15 residues. Germline-derived CDR1 and CDR2 are SGHRS and YFSETQ. V shed 0 bases, J shed 3 bases, and the junction held 5 bases outside the gene matches. The CDR3 region is CASSLVQGIHTEAFF. The CDR3 DNA reads TGCGCCAGCAGCTTGGTACAGGGGATTCACACTGAAGCTTTCTTT.

The rearrangement uses TRBV20-1 and TRBJ2-1, with D tentatively TRBD2 (5 bases). The length of the CDR3 is 13 residues. In germline, CDR1 is DFQATT, CDR2 SNEGSKA (reference sequence). V shed 3 bases and J shed 5 bases, with 11 bases lying between them. CDR3: CSASVGVNNEQFF. CDR3 sequence (DNA): TGCAGTGCTAGTGTGGGAGTAAACAATGAGCAGTTCTTC.

J is TRBJ1-6 and V is TRBV6-5, with D possibly TRBD1 on 6 matching bases. The germline V and J ends were trimmed by 7 bases and 6 bases, with 16 bases remaining between them. Germline V gene data show CDR1 as MNHEY and CDR2 as SVGAGI. The CDR3 covers 15 residues. The CDR3 region is CASTQQGPFNSPLHF. CDR3 nucleotide sequence: TGTGCCAGCACGCAACAGGGTCCCTTTAATTCACCCCTCCACTTT.

V is TRBV30 and J is TRBJ1-5; D gene ambiguous. CDR3 length equals 14 residues. Germline assignment: CDR1 GTSNPN and CDR2 SVGIG (reference sequence). V gave up 0 bases and J gave up 0 bases, with 6 bases separating them. CDR3 in amino acids: CAWSVSYSNQPQHF. The DNA of the CDR3 is TGTGCCTGGAGTGTATCCTATAGCAATCAGCCCCAGCATTTT.

The genes are TRBV6-1 and TRBJ1-5; maybe TRBD1 (6 bases). CDR3 length: 14 residues. The V gene's germline CDR1 is MNHNS and CDR2 SASEGT. V lost 7 bases and J lost 1, with 11 bases in between. The CDR3 DNA reads as TGTGCCAGCACTCCTCAGGGGAGCAATCAGCCCCAGCATTTT. Its protein product is CASTPQGSNQPQHF.